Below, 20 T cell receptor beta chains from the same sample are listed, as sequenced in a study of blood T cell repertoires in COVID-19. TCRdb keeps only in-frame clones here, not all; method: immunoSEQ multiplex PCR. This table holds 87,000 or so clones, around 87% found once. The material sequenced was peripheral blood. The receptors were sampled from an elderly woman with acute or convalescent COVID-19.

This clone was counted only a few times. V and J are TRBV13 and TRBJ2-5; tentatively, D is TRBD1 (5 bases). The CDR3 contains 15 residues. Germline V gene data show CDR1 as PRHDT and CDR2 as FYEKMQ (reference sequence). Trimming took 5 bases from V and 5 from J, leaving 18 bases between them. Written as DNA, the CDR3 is TGTGCCAGCAGCAAATCAGTCCAGGGTGTGGAGACCCAGTACTTC. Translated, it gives CASSKSVQGVETQYF.

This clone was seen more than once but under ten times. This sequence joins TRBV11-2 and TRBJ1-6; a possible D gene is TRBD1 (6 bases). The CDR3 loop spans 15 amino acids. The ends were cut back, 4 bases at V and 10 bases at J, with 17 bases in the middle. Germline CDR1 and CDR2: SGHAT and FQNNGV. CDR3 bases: TGTGCCAGCAGCTCTACCCCGGACAGAACCTCACCCCTCCACTTT. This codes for CASSSTPDRTSPLHF.

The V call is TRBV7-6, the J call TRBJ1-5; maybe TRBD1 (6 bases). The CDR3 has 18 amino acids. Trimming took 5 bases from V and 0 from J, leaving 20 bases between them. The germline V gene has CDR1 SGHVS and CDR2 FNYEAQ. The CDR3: CASSLTREGVLSNQPQHF. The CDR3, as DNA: TGTGCCAGCAGCCTCACCCGGGAGGGGGTCCTTAGCAATCAGCCCCAGCATTTT. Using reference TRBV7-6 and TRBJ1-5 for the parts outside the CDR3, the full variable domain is GAGVSQSPRYKVTKRGQDVALRCDPISGHVSLYWYRQALGQGPEFLTYFNYEAQQDKSGLPNDRFSAERPEGSISTLTIQRTEQRDSAMYRCASSLTREGVLSNQPQHFGDGTRLSIL.

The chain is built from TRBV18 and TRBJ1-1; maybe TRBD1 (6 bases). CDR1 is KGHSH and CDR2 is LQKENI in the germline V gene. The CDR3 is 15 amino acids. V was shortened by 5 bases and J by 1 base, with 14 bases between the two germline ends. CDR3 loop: CASSGTGTTNTEAFF. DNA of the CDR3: TGTGCCAGCTCAGGAACCGGGACAACGAACACTGAAGCTTTCTTT.

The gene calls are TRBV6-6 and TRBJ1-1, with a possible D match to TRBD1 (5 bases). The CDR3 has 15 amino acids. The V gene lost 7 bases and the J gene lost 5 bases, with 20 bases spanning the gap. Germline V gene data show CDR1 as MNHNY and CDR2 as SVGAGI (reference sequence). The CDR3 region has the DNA TGTGCCAGCAATTCCAATACTCGGGGGGAGACTGAAGCTTTCTTT. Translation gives CASNSNTRGETEAFF.

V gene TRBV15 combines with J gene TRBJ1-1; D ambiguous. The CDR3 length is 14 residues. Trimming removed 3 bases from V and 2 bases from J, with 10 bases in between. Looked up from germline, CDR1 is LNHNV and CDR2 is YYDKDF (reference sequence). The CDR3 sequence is CATSSHAGNTEAFF. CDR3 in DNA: TGTGCCACCAGCAGCCATGCAGGTAACACTGAAGCTTTCTTT.

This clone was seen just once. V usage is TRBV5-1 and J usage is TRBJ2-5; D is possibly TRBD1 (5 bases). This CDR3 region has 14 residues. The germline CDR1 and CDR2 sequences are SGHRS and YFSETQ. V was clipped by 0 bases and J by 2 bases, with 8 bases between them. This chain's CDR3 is CASSLGGSQETQYF. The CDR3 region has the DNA TGCGCCAGCAGCTTGGGGGGCTCTCAAGAGACCCAGTACTTC.

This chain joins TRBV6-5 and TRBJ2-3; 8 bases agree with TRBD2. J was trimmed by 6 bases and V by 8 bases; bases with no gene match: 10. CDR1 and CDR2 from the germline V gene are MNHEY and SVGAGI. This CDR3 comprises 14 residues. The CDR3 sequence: CASRRAGGRDTQYF. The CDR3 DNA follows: TGTGCCAGCCGAAGGGCGGGAGGAAGGGATACGCAGTATTTT.

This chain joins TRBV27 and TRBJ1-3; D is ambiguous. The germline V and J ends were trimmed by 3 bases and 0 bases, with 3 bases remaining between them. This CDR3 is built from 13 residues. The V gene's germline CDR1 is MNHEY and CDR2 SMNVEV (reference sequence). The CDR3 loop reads CASSFLSGNTIYF. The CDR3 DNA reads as TGTGCCAGCAGTTTCCTCTCTGGAAACACCATATATTTT.

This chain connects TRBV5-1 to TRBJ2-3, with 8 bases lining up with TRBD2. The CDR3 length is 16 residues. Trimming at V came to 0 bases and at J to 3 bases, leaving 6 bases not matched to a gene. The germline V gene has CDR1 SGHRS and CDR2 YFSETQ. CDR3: CASSLGQRELTDTQYF. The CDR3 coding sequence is TGCGCCAGCAGCTTGGGTCAGCGGGAGTTGACAGATACGCAGTATTTT. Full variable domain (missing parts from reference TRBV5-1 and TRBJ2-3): KAGVTQTPRYLIKTRGQQVTLSCSPISGHRSVSWYQQTPGQGLQFLFEYFSETQRNKGNFPGRFSGRQFSNSRSEMNVSTLELGDSALYLCASSLGQRELTDTQYFGPGTRLTVL.

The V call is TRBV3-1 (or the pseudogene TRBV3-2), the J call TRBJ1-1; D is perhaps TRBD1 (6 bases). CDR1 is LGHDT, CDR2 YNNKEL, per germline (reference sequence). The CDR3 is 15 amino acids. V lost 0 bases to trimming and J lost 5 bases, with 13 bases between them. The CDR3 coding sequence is TGTGCCAGCAGCCAAGATTCAGGGGCGAGGACTGAAGCTTTCTTT. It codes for CASSQDSGARTEAFF.

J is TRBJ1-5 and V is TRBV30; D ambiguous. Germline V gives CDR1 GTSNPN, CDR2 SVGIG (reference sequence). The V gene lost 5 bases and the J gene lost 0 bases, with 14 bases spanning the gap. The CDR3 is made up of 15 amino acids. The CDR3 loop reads CAWDPGGTSNQPQHF. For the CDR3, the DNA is TGTGCCTGGGACCCAGGAGGAACTAGCAATCAGCCCCAGCATTTT.

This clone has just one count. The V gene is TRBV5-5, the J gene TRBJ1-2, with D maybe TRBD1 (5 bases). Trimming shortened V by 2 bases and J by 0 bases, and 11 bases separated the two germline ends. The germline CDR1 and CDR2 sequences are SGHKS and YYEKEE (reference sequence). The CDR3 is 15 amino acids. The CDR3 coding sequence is TGTGCCAGCAGCTTTCGGGGGTCCGCTAACTATGGCTACACCTTC. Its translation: CASSFRGSANYGYTF.

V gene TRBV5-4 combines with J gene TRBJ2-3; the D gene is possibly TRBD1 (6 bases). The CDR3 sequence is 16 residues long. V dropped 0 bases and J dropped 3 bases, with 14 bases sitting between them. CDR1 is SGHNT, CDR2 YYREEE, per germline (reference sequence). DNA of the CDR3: TGTGCCAGCAGCTTGGTGTGGGGGCGCGGTACAGATACGCAGTATTTT. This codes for CASSLVWGRGTDTQYF.

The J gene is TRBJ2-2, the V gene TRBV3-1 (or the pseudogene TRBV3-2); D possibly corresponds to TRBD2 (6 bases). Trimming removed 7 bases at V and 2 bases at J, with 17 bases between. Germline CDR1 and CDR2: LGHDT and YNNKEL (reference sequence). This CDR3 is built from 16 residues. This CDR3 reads CASTPSWGDNTGELFF. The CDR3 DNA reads TGTGCCAGCACCCCGTCCTGGGGGGACAACACCGGGGAGCTGTTTTTT.

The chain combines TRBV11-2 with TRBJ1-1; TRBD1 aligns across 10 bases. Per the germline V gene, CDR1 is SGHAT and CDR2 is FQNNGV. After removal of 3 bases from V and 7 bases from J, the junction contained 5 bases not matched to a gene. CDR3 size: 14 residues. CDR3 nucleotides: TGTGCCAGCAGCTTGGGGACAGGGGTTTATGAAGCTTTCTTT. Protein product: CASSLGTGVYEAFF.

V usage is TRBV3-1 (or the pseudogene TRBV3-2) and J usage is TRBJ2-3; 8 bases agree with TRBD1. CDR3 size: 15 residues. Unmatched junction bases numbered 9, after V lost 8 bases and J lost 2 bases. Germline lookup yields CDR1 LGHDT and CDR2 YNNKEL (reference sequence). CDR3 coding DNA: TGTGCCAGCCGATCGCGACAGGGGTACACAGATACGCAGTATTTT. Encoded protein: CASRSRQGYTDTQYF.

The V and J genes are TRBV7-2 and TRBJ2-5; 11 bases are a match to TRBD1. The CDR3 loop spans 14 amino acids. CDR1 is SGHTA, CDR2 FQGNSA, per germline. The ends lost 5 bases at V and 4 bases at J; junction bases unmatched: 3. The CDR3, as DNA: TGTGCCAGCAGCCCGGGGACAGGGGGAGAGACCCAGTACTTC. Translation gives CASSPGTGGETQYF. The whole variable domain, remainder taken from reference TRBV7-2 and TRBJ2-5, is GAGVSQSPSNKVTEKGKDVELRCDPISGHTALYWYRQSLGQGLEFLIYFQGNSAPDKSGLPSDRFSAERTGGSVSTLTIQRTQQEDSAVYLCASSPGTGGETQYFGPGTRLLVL.

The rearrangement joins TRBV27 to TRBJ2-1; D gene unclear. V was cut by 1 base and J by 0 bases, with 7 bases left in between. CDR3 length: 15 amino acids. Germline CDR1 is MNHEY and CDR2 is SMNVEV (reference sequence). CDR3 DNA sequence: TGTGCCAGCAGTTTATTTGGAGACTCCTACAATGAGCAGTTCTTC. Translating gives CASSLFGDSYNEQFF.

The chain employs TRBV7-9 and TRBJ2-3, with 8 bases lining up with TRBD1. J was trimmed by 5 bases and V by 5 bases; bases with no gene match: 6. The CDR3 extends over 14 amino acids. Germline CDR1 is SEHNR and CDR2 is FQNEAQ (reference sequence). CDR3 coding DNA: TGTGCCAGCAGCCCTGGACAGGGAGGAGATACGCAGTATTTT. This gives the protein CASSPGQGGDTQYF.